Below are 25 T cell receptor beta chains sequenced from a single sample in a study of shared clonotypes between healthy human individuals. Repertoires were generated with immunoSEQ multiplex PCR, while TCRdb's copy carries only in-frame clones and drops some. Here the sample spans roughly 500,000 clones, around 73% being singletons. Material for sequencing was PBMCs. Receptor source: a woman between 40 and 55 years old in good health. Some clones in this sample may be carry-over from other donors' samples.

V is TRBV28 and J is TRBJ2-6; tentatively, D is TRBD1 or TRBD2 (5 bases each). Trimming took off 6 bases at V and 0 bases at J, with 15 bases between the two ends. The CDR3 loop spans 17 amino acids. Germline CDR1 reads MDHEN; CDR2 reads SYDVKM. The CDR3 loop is CASRPGRGASGANVLTF. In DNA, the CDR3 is TGTGCCAGCAGACCGGGACGTGGGGCCTCTGGGGCCAACGTCCTGACTTTC.

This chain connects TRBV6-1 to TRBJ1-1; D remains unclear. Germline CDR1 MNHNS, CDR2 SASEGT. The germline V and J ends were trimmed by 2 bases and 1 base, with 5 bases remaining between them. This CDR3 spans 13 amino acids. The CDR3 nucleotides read TGTGCCAGCAGTGAACACAGGAACACTGAAGCTTTCTTT. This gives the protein CASSEHRNTEAFF.

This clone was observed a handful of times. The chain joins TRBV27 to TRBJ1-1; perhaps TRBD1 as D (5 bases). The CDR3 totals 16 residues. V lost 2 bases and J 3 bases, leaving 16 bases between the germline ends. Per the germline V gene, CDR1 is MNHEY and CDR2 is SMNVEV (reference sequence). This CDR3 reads CASSLSWSRGDTEAFF. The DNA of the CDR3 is TGTGCCAGCAGTTTAAGCTGGTCCCGGGGGGACACTGAAGCTTTCTTT.

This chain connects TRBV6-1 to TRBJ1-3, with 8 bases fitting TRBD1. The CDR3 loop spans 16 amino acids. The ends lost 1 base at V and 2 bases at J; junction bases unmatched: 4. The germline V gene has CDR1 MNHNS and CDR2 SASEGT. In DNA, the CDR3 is TGTGCCAGCAGTGAAGACAGGACAGGGACTGGAAACACCATATATTTT. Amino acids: CASSEDRTGTGNTIYF.

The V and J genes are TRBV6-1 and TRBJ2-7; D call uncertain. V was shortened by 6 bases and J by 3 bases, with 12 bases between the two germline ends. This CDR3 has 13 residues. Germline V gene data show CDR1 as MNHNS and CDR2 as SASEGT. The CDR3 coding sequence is TGTGCCAGCAGGGCGTCGTTGTTCTACGAGCAGTACTTC. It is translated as CASRASLFYEQYF.

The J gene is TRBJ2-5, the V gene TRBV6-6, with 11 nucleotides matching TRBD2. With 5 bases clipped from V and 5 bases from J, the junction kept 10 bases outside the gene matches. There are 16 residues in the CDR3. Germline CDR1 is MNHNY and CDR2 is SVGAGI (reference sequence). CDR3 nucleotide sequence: TGTGCCAGCAGTACCCGGACTAGCGGGTCCCGGGAGACCCAGTACTTC. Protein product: CASSTRTSGSRETQYF.

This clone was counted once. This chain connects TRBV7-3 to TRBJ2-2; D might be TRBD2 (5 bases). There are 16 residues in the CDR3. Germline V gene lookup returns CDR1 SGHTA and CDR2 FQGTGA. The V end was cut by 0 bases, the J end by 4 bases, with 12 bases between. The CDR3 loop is CASSLTRADSTGELFF. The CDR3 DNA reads TGTGCCAGCAGCTTAACTAGAGCGGACTCCACCGGGGAGCTGTTTTTT.

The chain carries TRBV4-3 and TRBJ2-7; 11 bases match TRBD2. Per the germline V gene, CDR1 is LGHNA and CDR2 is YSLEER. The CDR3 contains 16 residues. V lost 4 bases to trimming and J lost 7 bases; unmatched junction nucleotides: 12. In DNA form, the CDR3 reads TGCGCCAGCAGCCGCTGGATAGCGGGAGGGCCGGGGGAGCAGTACTTC. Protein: CASSRWIAGGPGEQYF.

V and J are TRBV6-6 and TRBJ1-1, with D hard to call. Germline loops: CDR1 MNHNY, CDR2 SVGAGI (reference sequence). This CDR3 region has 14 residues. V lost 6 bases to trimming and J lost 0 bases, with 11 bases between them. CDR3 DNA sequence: TGTGCCAGCAGCTCCGGATATTTGAACACTGAAGCTTTCTTT. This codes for CASSSGYLNTEAFF.

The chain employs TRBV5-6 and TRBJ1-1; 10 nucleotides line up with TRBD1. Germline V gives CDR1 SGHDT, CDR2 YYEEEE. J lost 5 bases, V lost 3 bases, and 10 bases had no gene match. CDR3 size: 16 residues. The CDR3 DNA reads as TGTGCCAGCAGCTCGGACAGGGGGTCCTTTTGGACTGAAGCTTTCTTT. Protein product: CASSSDRGSFWTEAFF.

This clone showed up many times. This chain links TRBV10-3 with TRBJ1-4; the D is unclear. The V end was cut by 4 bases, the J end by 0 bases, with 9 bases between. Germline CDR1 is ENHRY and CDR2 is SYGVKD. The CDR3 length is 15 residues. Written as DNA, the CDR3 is TGTGCCATCAGTGCCCAGGTGACAACTAATGAAAAACTGTTTTTT. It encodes CAISAQVTTNEKLFF.

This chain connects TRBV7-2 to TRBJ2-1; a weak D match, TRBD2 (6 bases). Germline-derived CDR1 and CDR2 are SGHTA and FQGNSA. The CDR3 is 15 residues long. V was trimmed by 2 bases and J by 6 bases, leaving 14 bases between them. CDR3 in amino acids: CASSLIAGIVNEQFF. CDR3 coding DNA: TGTGCCAGCAGCTTAATCGCGGGAATCGTCAATGAGCAGTTCTTC. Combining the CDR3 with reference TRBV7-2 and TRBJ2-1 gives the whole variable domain GAGVSQSPSNKVTEKGKDVELRCDPISGHTALYWYRQSLGQGLEFLIYFQGNSAPDKSGLPSDRFSAERTGGSVSTLTIQRTQQEDSAVYLCASSLIAGIVNEQFFGPGTRLTVL.

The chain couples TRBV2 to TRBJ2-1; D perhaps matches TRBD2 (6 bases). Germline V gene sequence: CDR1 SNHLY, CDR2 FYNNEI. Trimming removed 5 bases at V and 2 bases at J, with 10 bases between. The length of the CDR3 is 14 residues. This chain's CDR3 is CASSSGLTYNEQFF. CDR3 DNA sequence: TGTGCCAGCAGTTCGGGACTCACCTACAATGAGCAGTTCTTC.

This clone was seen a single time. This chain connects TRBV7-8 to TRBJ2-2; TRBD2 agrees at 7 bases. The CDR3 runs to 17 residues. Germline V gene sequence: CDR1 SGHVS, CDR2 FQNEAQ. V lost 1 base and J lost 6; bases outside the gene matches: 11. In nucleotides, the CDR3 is TGTGCCAGCAGCTTAGGTCGGAGCGGGACTAACCCCGGGGAGCTGTTTTTT. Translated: CASSLGRSGTNPGELFF.

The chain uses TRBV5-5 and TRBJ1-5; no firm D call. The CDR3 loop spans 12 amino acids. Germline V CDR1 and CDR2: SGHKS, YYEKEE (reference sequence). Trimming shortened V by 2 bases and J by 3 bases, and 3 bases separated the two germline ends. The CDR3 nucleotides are TGTGCCAGCAGCTTTTTCAATCAGCCCCAGCATTTT. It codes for CASSFFNQPQHF. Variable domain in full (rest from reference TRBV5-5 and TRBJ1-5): DAGVTQSPTHLIKTRGQQVTLRCSPISGHKSVSWYQQVLGQGPQFIFQYYEKEERGRGNFPDRFSARQFPNYSSELNVNALLLGDSALYLCASSFFNQPQHFGDGTRLSIL.

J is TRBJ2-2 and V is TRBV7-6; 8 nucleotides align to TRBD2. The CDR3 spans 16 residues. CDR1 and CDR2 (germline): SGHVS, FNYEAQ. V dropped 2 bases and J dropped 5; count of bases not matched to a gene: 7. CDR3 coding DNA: TGTGCCAGCAGCTTATGGGCCGGGGGGGAAACCGGGGAGCTGTTTTTT. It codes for CASSLWAGGETGELFF.

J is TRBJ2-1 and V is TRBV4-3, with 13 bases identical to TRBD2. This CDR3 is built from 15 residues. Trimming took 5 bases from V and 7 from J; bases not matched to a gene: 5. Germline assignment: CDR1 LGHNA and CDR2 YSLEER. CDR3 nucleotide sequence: TGCGCCAGCAGCAGGACTAGCGGGAGTATGAATGAGCAGTTCTTC. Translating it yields CASSRTSGSMNEQFF.

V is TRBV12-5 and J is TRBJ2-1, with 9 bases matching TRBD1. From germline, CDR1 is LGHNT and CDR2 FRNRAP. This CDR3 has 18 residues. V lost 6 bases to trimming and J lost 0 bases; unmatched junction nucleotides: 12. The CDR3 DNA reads TGTGCTAGTGGCGCCGGGACAGGGTTTTCGAGCTCCTACAATGAGCAGTTCTTC. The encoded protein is CASGAGTGFSSSYNEQFF.

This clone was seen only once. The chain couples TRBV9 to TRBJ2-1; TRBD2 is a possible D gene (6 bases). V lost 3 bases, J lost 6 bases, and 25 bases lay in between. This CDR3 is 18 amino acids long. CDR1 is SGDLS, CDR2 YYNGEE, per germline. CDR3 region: CASSATSFAGWAVNEQFF. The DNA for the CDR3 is TGTGCCAGCAGCGCCACTTCCTTTGCGGGATGGGCGGTCAATGAGCAGTTCTTC.

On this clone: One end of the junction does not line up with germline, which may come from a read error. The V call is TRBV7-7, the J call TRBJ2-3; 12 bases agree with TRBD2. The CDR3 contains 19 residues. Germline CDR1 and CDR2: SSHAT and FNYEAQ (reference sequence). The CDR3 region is CASSLGLAGGPPSTDTQYF. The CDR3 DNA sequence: TGTGCTAGCAGCTTAGGGCTAGCGGGAGGGCCGCCTAGCACAGATACGCAGTATTTT.

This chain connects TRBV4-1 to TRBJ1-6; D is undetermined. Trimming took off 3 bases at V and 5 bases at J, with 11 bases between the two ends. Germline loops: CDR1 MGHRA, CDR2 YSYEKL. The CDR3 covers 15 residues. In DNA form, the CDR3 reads TGCGCCAGCAGCCATGGCGACACAAATAATTCACCCCTCCACTTT. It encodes CASSHGDTNNSPLHF.

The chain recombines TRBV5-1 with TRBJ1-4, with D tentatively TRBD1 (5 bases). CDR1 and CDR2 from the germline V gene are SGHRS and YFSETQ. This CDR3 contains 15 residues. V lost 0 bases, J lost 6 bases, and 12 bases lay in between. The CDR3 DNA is TGCGCCAGCAGCTTGGAAGGTCCGGGGGATGAAAAACTGTTTTTT. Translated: CASSLEGPGDEKLFF.

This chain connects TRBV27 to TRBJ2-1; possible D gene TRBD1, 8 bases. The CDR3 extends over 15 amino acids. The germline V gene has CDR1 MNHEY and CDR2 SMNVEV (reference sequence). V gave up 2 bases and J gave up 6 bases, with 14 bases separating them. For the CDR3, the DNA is TGTGCCAGCAGTTTAGGTACAGGGGGGGGCAATGAGCAGTTCTTC. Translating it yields CASSLGTGGGNEQFF.

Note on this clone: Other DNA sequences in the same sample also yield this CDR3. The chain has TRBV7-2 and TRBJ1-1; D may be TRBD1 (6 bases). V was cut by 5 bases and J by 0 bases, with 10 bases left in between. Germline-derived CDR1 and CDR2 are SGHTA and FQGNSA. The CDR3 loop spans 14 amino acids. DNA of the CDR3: TGTGCCAGCAGCCCGGACAGCCTGAACACTGAAGCTTTCTTT. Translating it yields CASSPDSLNTEAFF.

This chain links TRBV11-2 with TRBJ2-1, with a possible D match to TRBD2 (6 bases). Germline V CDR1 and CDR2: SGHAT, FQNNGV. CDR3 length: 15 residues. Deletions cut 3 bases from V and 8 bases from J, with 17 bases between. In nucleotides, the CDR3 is TGTGCCAGCAGCTTCGTGGGAGGAATGGTCGATGAGCAGTTCTTC. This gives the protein CASSFVGGMVDEQFF.